This T cell receptor beta chain was retrieved from a study of response to subunit inactivated influenza vaccine. Study-wide findings and caveats: That few new T cells are recruited by each seasonal influenza vaccination was the authors' suggestion.

CDR1 SGHTA and CDR2 FQGNSA come from the germline V gene. V was pared by 1 base and J by 8 bases, with 14 bases between. This CDR3 contains 14 residues. TCRdb recomputed calls from the RT-PCR reads with MiXCR, one row per CDR3 protein. The table includes approximately 730,000 distinct CDR3 sequences, 11% to 15% detected once. This clonotype was found a few times. Antigen: not known. The sequenced sample was PBMCs from blood, obtained 14 to 15 days before vaccination. This TCR derives from a man aged 50 or older who received an inactivated influenza vaccine. The rearrangement joins TRBV7-2 to TRBJ1-2, with a possible D match to TRBD1 (5 bases). The DNA of the CDR3 is TGTGCCAGCAGCTTAGTGGGCAGGGTGGGCGGCTACACCTTC. It yields the protein CASSLVGRVGGYTF.